This entry lists 2 T cell receptor beta chains sequenced from one sample in a study of blood T cell repertoires in COVID-19 (TCRdb year 2020). The method was the immunoSEQ multiplex PCR assay. TCRdb limited this immuneACCESS table to in-frame rearrangements with V and J called. A share of clones is missing; checked studies link under half to unresolved V genes, and the rest is unexplained. Present in this sample are 150,000 to 200,000 clones, around four fifths of which were seen just once. The biggest ten clones account for about 20% of the sample. Sequencing was carried out using peripheral blood. These receptors were obtained from an elderly woman with acute or convalescent COVID-19.

This clone showed up just once. The V call is TRBV4-1, the J call TRBJ1-2; tentatively, D is TRBD1 (6 bases). Germline V lookup: CDR1 MGHRA, CDR2 YSYEKL. V shed 3 bases and J shed 8 bases, with 19 bases lying between them. The CDR3 runs to 15 residues. CDR3 residues: CASSHNIQGGQGYTF. In DNA, the CDR3 is TGCGCCAGCAGCCACAATATACAGGGTGGCCAGGGCTACACCTTC.

V and J are TRBV15 and TRBJ2-3; 11 nucleotides agree with TRBD2. V was pared by 3 bases and J by 0 bases, with 2 bases of the junction left unmatched. The CDR3 contains 16 residues. The germline V gene encodes CDR1 LNHNV and CDR2 YYDKDF (reference sequence). The CDR3 nucleotides read TGTGCCACCAGCAGGGGGACTAGCGGAAGCACAGATACGCAGTATTTT. Protein: CATSRGTSGSTDTQYF.